Listed below are T cell receptor beta chains from one sample, sequenced in a study of T cells after yellow fever vaccination. TCRdb re-called the 5' RACE reads with MiXCR, one entry per CDR3 protein. The table has approximately 150,000 distinct CDR3 sequences, roughly 8.8% seen once. Source: CD8+ T cells sorted from PBMCs, taken 45 days after the yellow fever booster vaccination. The receptor source for this set is a man younger than 30 who received the YFV17D yellow fever vaccine. The CDR3 runs from the conserved cysteine through the conserved F or W. D genes are given only for firm matches. Clone size is not always given. Where it is, it says once, few, many or a class for expanded clones.

clone size	J gene	V gene	D gene	CDR3 DNA	CDR3 protein
few	TRBJ2-7	TRBV5-1	TRBD1	TGCGCCAGCAGCTCACCCGCAGGGACAGCTTCCTACGAGCAGTACTTC	CASSSPAGTASYEQYF
many	TRBJ2-7	TRBV4-3	TRBD1	TGCGCCAGCAGCCAGGGAAGACGGGACAGTGGCGACGAGCAGTACTTC	CASSQGRRDSGDEQYF
NA	TRBJ2-1	TRBV3-1	TRBD2	TGTGCCAGCAGCCAAGATATTTACGGACTAGCGGGGTTCCACAATGAGCAGTTCTTC	CASSQDIYGLAGFHNEQFF
many	TRBJ2-3	TRBV7-2	NA	TGTGCCAGCAGCTTATATAAGGTCGGAGATACGCAGTATTTT	CASSLYKVGDTQYF
many	TRBJ2-5	TRBV10-2	TRBD2	TGCTCGATTGGACTAGCGGGGATCCAAGAGACCCAGTACTTC	CSIGLAGIQETQYF
NA	TRBJ2-7	TRBV27	TRBD1	TGTGCCAGCCAAGGACAGGGGGTTGGAGAGCAGTACTTC	CASQGQGVGEQYF
NA	TRBJ2-4	TRBV3-1	NA	TGTGCCAGCAGCCCCCCCGAGGAAGGGAACATTCAGTACTTC	CASSPPEEGNIQYF
few	TRBJ1-6	TRBV7-2	TRBD1	TGTGCCAGCAGCTTTACCGGGACAGGGATTCCACCCCTCCACTTT	CASSFTGTGIPPLHF
few	TRBJ2-5	TRBV29-1	TRBD2	TGCAGCGTTGATTCTCTTCCCGGGACTAGTCACGAGGAGACCCAGTACTTC	CSVDSLPGTSHEETQYF
few	TRBJ1-1	TRBV6-6	NA	TGTGCCAGCACTCAGGCGACAGGGAACACTGAAGCTTTCTTT	CASTQATGNTEAFF
few	TRBJ2-6	TRBV4-1	NA	TGCGCCAGCAGCCAATGGGCAGGGAGGTCCAACGTCCTGACTTTC	CASSQWAGRSNVLTF
once	TRBJ1-2	TRBV29-1	NA	TGCAGCGTTCATCAGGGGACCTATGGCTACACCTTC	CSVHQGTYGYTF
NA	TRBJ2-7	TRBV9	TRBD1	TGTGCCAGCAGCGGGGGACGGGACAGGGCGTCCTACGAGCAGTACTTC	CASSGGRDRASYEQYF
many	TRBJ1-2	TRBV9	NA	TGTGCCAGCAGCCGAGATGACACGCGGGATGGCTACACCTTC	CASSRDDTRDGYTF
few	TRBJ1-5	TRBV6-2/TRBV6-3	NA	TGTGCCAGCAGCCCCCGGGGGCCCCAGCATTTT	CASSPRGPQHF
NA	TRBJ2-3	TRBV6-4	NA	TGTGCCAGCAGCAGTGGGGAGAGTGGGCCGACAGATACGCAGTATTTT	CASSSGESGPTDTQYF
few	TRBJ2-3	TRBV20-1	NA	TGCAGTGCCCCCAGGGCCTTCACAGATACGCAGTATTTT	CSAPRAFTDTQYF
few	TRBJ1-4	TRBV10-2	NA	TGCGCCAGCACCGCAGGGGCGGAGGAAAAACTGTTTTTT	CASTAGAEEKLFF
few	TRBJ1-2	TRBV7-2	NA	TGTGCCAGCAGCCCCCCGACCTCCTATGGCTACACCTTC	CASSPPTSYGYTF
few	TRBJ2-1	TRBV15	TRBD1	TGTGCCACCAGGGAGGGACAGGGTGTCCGGAATGAGCAGTTCTTC	CATREGQGVRNEQFF
NA	TRBJ2-1	TRBV12-3/TRBV12-4	NA	TGTGCCAGCAGTCCCGAATCGCGGGGGCCCCTCGACAATGAGCAGTTCTTC	CASSPESRGPLDNEQFF
NA	TRBJ1-5	TRBV5-1	NA	TGCGCCAGCAGCTGGGCCGGGGATCAGCCCCAGCATTTT	CASSWAGDQPQHF
once	TRBJ2-5	TRBV5-1	NA	TGCGCCAGCAGGGGGGGGGCAGGAGAGACCCAGTACTTC	CASRGGAGETQYF
NA	TRBJ2-3	TRBV7-9	NA	TGTGCCAGTGGGCGAGCAGATACGCAGTATTTT	CASGRADTQYF
NA	TRBJ1-3	TRBV27	NA	TGTGCCAGCAAAGGCAGGGGCTTCTCTGGAAACACCATATATTTT	CASKGRGFSGNTIYF
NA	TRBJ1-2	TRBV20-1	TRBD1	TGCAGCAGTGACAGGGACTATGGCTACACCTTC	CSSDRDYGYTF
few	TRBJ1-5	TRBV11-2	NA	TGTGCCAGCAGCTTAGGGGTAGGGGCGAATCAGCCCCAGCATTTT	CASSLGVGANQPQHF
NA	TRBJ2-6	TRBV3-1	NA	TGTGCCAGCAGCCAAGCCGGGACCGCGGGTTCTGGGGCCAACGTCCTGACTTTC	CASSQAGTAGSGANVLTF
NA	TRBJ1-2	TRBV19	NA	TGTGCCAGTAGTGTCGGGATTTTTAACTATGGCTACACCTTC	CASSVGIFNYGYTF
NA	TRBJ1-2	TRBV6-2/TRBV6-3	NA	TGTGCCAGCAGTTACGAGGTTGGACAGTCAAACTATGGCTACACCTTC	CASSYEVGQSNYGYTF
NA	TRBJ2-7	TRBV7-2	NA	TGTGCCAGCAGCTTAAGGTACGCGGGATTGCGAGAGCAGTACTTC	CASSLRYAGLREQYF
NA	TRBJ2-1	TRBV4-3	TRBD1	TGCGCCAGCAGCCCCGGGACAGCCACGTACAATGAGCAGTTCTTC	CASSPGTATYNEQFF
few	TRBJ2-2	TRBV12-3/TRBV12-4	NA	TGTGCCAGCAGCCTGCTATATGGAGGGGAGAACACCGGGGAGCTGTTTTTT	CASSLLYGGENTGELFF
few	TRBJ2-3	TRBV7-9	NA	TGTGCCAGCAGCCCGCCACGGGGGATCGGAGATACGCAGTATTTT	CASSPPRGIGDTQYF
few	TRBJ1-6	TRBV20-1	NA	TGCAGTGCTAGTGAGGACCATAGCTCAAGCTCCTATAATTCACCCCTCCACTTT	CSASEDHSSSSYNSPLHF
NA	TRBJ2-1	TRBV4-3	TRBD2	TGCGCCAGCAGCCAAGATATCACCGGACTAGCGAGGTACAATGAGCAGTTCTTC	CASSQDITGLARYNEQFF
few	TRBJ2-5	TRBV7-9	TRBD1	TGTGCCAGCCTTGGCTCAGGGGGCCAAGAGACCCAGTACTTC	CASLGSGGQETQYF
few	TRBJ1-4	TRBV6-6	NA	TGTGCCAGCAGTTACTCGACGGCCAGGTCGGGGGAAAAACTGTTTTTT	CASSYSTARSGEKLFF
NA	TRBJ1-5	TRBV20-1	NA	TGCAGTGCTAGAGATAGTGTGGGAACCCATCAGCCCCAGCATTTT	CSARDSVGTHQPQHF
NA	TRBJ2-2	TRBV7-2	TRBD1	TGTGCCAGCGGACAGGGTGGAATCGGGGAGCTGTTTTTT	CASGQGGIGELFF
many	TRBJ1-2	TRBV12-3/TRBV12-4	NA	TGTGCCAGCAGTCCTTACAGCGTCCTGAGCTATGGCTACACCTTC	CASSPYSVLSYGYTF
few	TRBJ1-5	TRBV27	TRBD1	TGTGCCAGCAGAGCAAGGTCACAGGGGGTCAATCAGCCCCAGCATTTT	CASRARSQGVNQPQHF
few	TRBJ2-7	TRBV29-1	NA	TGCAGCGTTGAAGACGGGCAAAACTACGAGCAGTACTTC	CSVEDGQNYEQYF
NA	TRBJ1-1	TRBV4-1	NA	TGCGCCAGCAGCCCCGGGACGCAGAACACTGAAGCTTTCTTT	CASSPGTQNTEAFF
NA	TRBJ1-1	TRBV6-5	TRBD1	TGTGCCAGCAGGTCCTACAGGGGGCTGATCACTGAAGCTTTCTTT	CASRSYRGLITEAFF
few	TRBJ2-3	TRBV4-1	NA	TGCGCCAGCAGCCAAGAATTGGGGGGGGGCCGCACAGATACGCAGTATTTT	CASSQELGGGRTDTQYF